This T cell receptor (beta chain) was identified in a study of CD8+CD57+ T cells in acquired aplastic anemia (dated by TCRdb to the late 2010s). Context from the whole study: A mean of about 3 ug of DNA, ranging from roughly 0.19 to 30 ug, was extracted from sorted CD4+ and CD8+ cells. A CD8+CD57+ expansion meant a frequency higher than the mean frequency seen in healthy subjects.

For CDR1 and CDR2, the germline V gene lists MGHDK and SYGVNS. From its cysteine to its phenylalanine, the CDR3 spans 17 amino acids. The entry retains the CDR3 DNA only, 51 bases that are in frame from base 1. What the work shows at the level of the full study, not this receptor alone: CD8+ Simpson's diversity did not differ significantly between patients and healthy controls (P=0.060). Around 31 CD8+ CDR3 sequences were shared between patients and controls but appeared highly expressed in patients and within their immunodominant clones.

The patients picked for sequencing were ones in whom flow cytometry had shown an expansion of CD8+CD57+ cells. All patients had severe acquired aplastic anemia diagnosed by International Study of Aplastic Anemia and Agranulocytosis and Camitta criteria. Patients had received no therapy at the time of blood sampling. In this study, sorted CD4+ and CD8+ T cells from the blood of healthy subjects and of severe aplastic anemia patients had their TCR repertoires deep-sequenced. Patients were enrolled in the USA under clinicaltrials.gov protocols 00001620, 01623167, 00001397, 00071045, 00081523 and 00961064. Ficoll-Paque density gradient centrifugation was used to isolate peripheral blood mononuclear cells. Before DNA extraction, CD4+ and CD8+ T cells were sorted with FACS or magnetic beads. On this clonotype itself: The antigen it binds to is not known. The junction departs from the called germline gene at one end, perhaps through a read error.

TCR beta VDJ combination and CDR3 sequence profiling used genomic DNA as the template. An Illumina HiSeq 2000 was the platform used for TCR repertoire sequencing. The study's own analysis went as follows. TRBV/TRBJ rearrangement plots, CDR3 size and DJ length profiles, and Simpson's diversity index were used to assess repertoires. The most abundant DNA sequence in the deep sequencing data was taken as the immunodominant clone. CDR3 amino acid sequences were checked for sharing across subjects and were also compared against the VDJdb database and published repertoires. The public reads were reprocessed in TCRdb via fastp at Q25 and MiXCR, keeping in-frame beta chains. Entries are consolidated by CDR3 protein sequence, retaining the most common genes and DNA. These V and J calls derive from TCRdb rather than the authors' analysis. A total of under 350,000 distinct CDR3 sequences appear in this sample, roughly 61% of them only once. The biggest ten clones account for 1.3% of the sample.

The source of this sequence is a human donor with aplastic anemia. Sequenced: sorted CD4+, CD8+, or CD8+CD57+ T cells (not recorded which) from PBMCs. Recombination connected TRBV25-1 to TRBJ2-3; 13 central bases correspond to TRBD2. The CDR3: CASSVLGLAGVADTRYF. In nucleotide form, the sequence is TGTGCCAGCAGCGTCCTTGGACTAGCGGGAGTAGCAGATACGCGGTATTTT.